This T cell receptor (beta chain) is drawn from a study of OX40 agonist ivuxolimab in advanced cancers. V lost 7 bases and J lost 7, with 23 bases in between. The CDR3 extends over 16 amino acids. CDR1 is MDHEN and CDR2 is SYDVKM in the germline V gene. Sequenced by immunoSEQ multiplex PCR; TCRdb stores in-frame clones only, minus some. The sample records about 61,000 clones, around 86% being singletons. Sequencing used CD4+ or CD8+ T cells sorted from blood, obtained in a trial of the OX40 agonist ivuxolimab. The chain joins TRBV28 to TRBJ2-1; D may be TRBD1 or TRBD2 (5 bases each). The receptor comes from an adult with an advanced solid tumor such as melanoma, head and neck, liver or kidney cancer. CDR3 coding DNA: TGTGCCAGCAACCCCTGGGGACGGCTTGAAGGTAATGAGCAGTTCTTC. Translation gives CASNPWGRLEGNEQFF.